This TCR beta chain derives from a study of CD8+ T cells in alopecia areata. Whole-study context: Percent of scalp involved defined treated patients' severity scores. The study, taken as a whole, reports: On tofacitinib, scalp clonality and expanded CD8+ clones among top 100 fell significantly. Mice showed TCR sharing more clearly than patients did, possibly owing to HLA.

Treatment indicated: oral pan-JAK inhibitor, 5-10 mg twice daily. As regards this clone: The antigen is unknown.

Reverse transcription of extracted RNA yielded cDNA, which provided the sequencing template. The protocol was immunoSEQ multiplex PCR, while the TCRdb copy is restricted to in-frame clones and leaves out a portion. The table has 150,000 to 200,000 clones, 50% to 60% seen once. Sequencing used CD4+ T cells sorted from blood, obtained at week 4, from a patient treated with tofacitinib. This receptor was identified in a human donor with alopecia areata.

In DNA form, the CDR3 reads TGCAGCGTCGCCCGGACCATGAACACTGAAGCTTTCTTT. It encodes CSVARTMNTEAFF. The chain uses TRBV29-1 and TRBJ1-1; no clear D gene. Germline loops: CDR1 SQVTM, CDR2 ANQGSEA. The length of the CDR3 is 13 residues. Trimming shortened V by 6 bases and J by 0 bases, and 11 bases separated the two germline ends. Full variable domain (missing parts from reference TRBV29-1 and TRBJ1-1): SAVISQKPSRDICQRGTSLTIQCQVDSQVTMMFWYRQQPGQSLTLIATANQGSEATYESGFVIDKFPISRPNLTFSTLTVSNMSPEDSSIYLCSVARTMNTEAFFGQGTRLTVV.